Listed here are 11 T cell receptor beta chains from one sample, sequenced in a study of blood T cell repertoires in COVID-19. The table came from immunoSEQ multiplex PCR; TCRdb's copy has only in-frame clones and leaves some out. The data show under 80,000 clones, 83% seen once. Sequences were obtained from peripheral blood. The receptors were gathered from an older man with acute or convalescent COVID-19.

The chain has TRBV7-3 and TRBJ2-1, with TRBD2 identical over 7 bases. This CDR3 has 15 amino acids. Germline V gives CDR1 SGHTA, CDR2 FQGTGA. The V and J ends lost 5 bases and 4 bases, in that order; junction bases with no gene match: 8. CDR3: CASSPQTSQYNEQFF. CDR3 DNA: TGTGCCAGCAGCCCGCAGACTAGCCAGTACAATGAGCAGTTCTTC.

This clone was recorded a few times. CDR3 in DNA: TGTGCCAGCAGTTTGTTAGGTGGACAGGGGAGCTACACCTTC. Its translation is CASSLLGGQGSYTF. The chain carries TRBV27 and TRBJ1-2; 9 bases are a match to TRBD1. After removal of 3 bases from V and 9 bases from J, the junction contained 8 bases not matched to a gene. The CDR3 extends over 14 amino acids. The germline V gene has CDR1 MNHEY and CDR2 SMNVEV (reference sequence).

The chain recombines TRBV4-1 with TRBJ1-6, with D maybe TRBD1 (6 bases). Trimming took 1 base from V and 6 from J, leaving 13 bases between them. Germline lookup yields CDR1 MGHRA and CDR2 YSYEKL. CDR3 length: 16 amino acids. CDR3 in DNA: TGCGCCAGCAGCCAAGGACCGGGACATTCTAATTCACCCCTCCACTTT. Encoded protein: CASSQGPGHSNSPLHF.

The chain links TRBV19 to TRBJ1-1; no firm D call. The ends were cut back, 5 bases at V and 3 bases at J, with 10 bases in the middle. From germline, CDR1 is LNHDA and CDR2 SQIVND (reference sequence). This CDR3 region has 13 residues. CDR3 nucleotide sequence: TGTGCCAGTAGTGATCTTCGGGACACTGAAGCTTTCTTT. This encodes CASSDLRDTEAFF.

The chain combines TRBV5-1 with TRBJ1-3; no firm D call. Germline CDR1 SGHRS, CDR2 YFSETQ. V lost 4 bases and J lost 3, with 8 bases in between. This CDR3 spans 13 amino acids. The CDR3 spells CASSISGGNTIYF. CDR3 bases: TGCGCCAGCAGCATCAGCGGTGGAAACACCATATATTTT.

CDR3: CASSRDRSSYNEQFF. DNA of the CDR3: TGTGCCAGCAGTCGGGACAGGAGCTCCTACAATGAGCAGTTCTTC. The chain combines TRBV7-2 with TRBJ2-1, with TRBD1 matching 8 bases. The CDR3 contains 15 residues. CDR1 is SGHTA, CDR2 FQGNSA, per germline. V shed 6 bases and J 0 bases; nucleotides not matched to a gene: 4. Combining the CDR3 with reference TRBV7-2 and TRBJ2-1 gives the whole variable domain GAGVSQSPSNKVTEKGKDVELRCDPISGHTALYWYRQSLGQGLEFLIYFQGNSAPDKSGLPSDRFSAERTGGSVSTLTIQRTQQEDSAVYLCASSRDRSSYNEQFFGPGTRLTVL.

CDR3 loop: CASSLAGTSLSNEQFF. In DNA, the CDR3 is TGTGCCAGCAGTCTCGCCGGGACTAGCCTATCCAATGAGCAGTTCTTC. The chain carries TRBV6-2 or TRBV6-3 and TRBJ2-1; the match to TRBD2 covers 9 bases. The germline CDR1 and CDR2 sequences are MNHEY and SVGEGT. This CDR3 spans 16 amino acids. The junction had 11 bases not matched to a gene; V was cut back by 5 bases and J by 6 bases.

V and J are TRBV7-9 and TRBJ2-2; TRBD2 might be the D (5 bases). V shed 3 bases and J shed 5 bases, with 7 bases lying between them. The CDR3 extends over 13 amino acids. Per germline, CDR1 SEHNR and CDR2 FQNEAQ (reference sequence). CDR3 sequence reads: CASSLVATGELFF. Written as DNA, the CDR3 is TGTGCCAGCAGCTTGGTAGCGACCGGGGAGCTGTTTTTT.

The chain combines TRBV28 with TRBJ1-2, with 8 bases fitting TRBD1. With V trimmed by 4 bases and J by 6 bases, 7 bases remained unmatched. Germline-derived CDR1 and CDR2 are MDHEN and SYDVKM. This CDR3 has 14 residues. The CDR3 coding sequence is TGTGCCAGCAGTTCCCCGACAGGGGCGGATGGCTACACCTTC. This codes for CASSSPTGADGYTF.

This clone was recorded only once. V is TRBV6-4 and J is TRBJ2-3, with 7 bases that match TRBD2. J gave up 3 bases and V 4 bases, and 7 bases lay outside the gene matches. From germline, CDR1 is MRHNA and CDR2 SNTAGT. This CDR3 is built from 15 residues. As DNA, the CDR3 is TGTGCCAGCAGTGTAAACGGGGGGAATACAGATACGCAGTATTTT. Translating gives CASSVNGGNTDTQYF.

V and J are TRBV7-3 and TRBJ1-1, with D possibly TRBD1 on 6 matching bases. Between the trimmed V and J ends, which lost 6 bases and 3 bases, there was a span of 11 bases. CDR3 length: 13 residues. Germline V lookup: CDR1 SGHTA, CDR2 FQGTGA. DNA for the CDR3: TGTGCCAGCAGACTACAGGGCTACACTGAAGCTTTCTTT. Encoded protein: CASRLQGYTEAFF.